This T cell receptor beta chain is drawn from a study of cytomegalovirus exposure and HLA in healthy donors. Study information: From about 180 million T cells, an earlier analysis saw roughly 110 million unique TCR beta sequences. Among about 380 genotyped donors, around 80% fell in the Caucasian-associated ancestry cluster.

60 Vbeta and 13 Jbeta primers were used in PCR. The assay was immunoSEQ multiplex PCR, and TCRdb's table has in-frame clones only and misses some. Among fewer than 200,000 clones, roughly 80% were seen once, and the ten largest hold roughly 4.5%. The CDR3 covers 15 residues. CDR1 LGHNA and CDR2 YNFKEQ come from the germline V gene. J is TRBJ2-5 and V is TRBV4-2, with TRBD1 identical over 7 bases. The closer fit of TRBJ2-7 to the DNA end suggests the J call may be wrong. Sequenced input: PBMCs. The source is a young woman in good health and CMV-seropositive. CDR3 in amino acids: CASSQEWQGAYEQYF. The CDR3 bases are TGTGCCAGCAGCCAAGAGTGGCAGGGGGCCTACGAGCAGTACTTC.